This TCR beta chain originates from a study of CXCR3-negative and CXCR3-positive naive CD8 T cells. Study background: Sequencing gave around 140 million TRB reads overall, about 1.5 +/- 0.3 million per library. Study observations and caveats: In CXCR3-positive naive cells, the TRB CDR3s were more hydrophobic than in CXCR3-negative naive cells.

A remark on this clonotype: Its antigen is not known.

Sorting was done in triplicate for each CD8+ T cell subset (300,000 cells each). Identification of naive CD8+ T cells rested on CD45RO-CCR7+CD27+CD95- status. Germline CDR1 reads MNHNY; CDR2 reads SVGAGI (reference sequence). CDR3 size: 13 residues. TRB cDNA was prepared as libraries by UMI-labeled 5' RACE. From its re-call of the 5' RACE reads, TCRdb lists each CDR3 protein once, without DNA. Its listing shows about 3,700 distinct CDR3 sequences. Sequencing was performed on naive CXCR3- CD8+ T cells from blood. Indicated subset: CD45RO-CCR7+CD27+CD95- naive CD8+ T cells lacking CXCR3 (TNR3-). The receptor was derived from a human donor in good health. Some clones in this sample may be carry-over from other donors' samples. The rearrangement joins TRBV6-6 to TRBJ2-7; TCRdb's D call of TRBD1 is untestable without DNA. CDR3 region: CASSEGQTTEQYF.